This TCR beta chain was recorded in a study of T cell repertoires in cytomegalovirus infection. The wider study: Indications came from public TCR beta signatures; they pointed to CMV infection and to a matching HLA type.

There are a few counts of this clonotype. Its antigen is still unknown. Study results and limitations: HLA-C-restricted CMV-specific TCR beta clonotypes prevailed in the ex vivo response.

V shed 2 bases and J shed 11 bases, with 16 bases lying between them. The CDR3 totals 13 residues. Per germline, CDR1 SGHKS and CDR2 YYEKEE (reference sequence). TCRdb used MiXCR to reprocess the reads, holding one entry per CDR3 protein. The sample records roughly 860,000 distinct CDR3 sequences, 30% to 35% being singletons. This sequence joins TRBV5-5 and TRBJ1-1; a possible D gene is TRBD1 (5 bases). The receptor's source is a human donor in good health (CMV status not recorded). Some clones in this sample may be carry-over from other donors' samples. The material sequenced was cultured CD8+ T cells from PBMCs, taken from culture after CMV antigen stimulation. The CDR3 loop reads CASSFPGGMEAFF. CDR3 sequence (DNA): TGTGCCAGCAGCTTCCCCGGGGGGATGGAGGCTTTCTTT.